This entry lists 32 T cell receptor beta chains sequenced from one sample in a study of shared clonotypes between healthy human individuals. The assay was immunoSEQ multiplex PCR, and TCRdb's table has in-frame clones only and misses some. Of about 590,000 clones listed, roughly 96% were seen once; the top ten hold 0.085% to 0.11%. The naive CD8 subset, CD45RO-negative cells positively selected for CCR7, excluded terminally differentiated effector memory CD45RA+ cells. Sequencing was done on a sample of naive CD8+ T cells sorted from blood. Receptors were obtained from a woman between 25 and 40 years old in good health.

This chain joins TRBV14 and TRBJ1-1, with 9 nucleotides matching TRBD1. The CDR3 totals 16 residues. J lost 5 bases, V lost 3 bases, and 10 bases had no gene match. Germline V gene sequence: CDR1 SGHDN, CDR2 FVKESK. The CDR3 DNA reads TGTGCCAGCAGCCACCCTCGGGACAGGGTGGCGACTGAAGCTTTCTTT. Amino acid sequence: CASSHPRDRVATEAFF. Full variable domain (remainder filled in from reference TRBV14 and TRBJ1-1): EAGVTQFPSHSVIEKGQTVTLRCDPISGHDNLYWYRRVMGKEIKFLLHFVKESKQDESGMPNNRFLAERTGGTYSTLKVQPAELEDSGVYFCASSHPRDRVATEAFFGQGTRLTVV.

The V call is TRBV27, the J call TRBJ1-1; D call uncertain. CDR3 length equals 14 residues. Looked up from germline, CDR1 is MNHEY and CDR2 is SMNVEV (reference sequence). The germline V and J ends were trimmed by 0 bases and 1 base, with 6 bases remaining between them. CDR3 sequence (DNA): TGTGCCAGCAGTTTATCTGCGGGGAACACTGAAGCTTTCTTT. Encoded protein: CASSLSAGNTEAFF.

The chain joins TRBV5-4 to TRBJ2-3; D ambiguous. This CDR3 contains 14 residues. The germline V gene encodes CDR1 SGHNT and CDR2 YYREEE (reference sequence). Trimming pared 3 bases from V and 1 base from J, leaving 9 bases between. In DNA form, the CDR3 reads TGTGCCAGCAGCTCAAATTTGGGCACAGATACGCAGTATTTT. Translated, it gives CASSSNLGTDTQYF.

CDR3 region: CASSFGTTDEKLFF. Here the CDR3 DNA reads TGTGCCAGCAGTTTCGGGACAACAGATGAAAAACTGTTTTTT. The V gene is TRBV27, the J gene TRBJ1-4; TRBD1 is a possible D gene (6 bases). The CDR3 contains 14 residues. CDR1 and CDR2 from the germline V gene are MNHEY and SMNVEV (reference sequence). Trimming removed 3 bases from V and 6 bases from J, with 11 bases in between.

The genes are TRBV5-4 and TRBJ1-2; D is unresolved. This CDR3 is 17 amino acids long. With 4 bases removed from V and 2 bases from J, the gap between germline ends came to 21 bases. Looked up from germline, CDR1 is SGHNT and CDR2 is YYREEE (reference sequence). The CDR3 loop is CASSEREEEVLNYGYTF. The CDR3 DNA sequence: TGTGCCAGCAGCGAACGGGAAGAGGAGGTTTTAAACTATGGCTACACCTTC.

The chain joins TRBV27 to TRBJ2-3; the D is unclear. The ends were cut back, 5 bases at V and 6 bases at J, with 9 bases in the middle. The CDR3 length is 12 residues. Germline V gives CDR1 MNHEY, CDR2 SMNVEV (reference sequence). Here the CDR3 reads CASSAPEDTQYF. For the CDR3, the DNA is TGTGCCAGCAGTGCCCCTGAGGATACGCAGTATTTT.

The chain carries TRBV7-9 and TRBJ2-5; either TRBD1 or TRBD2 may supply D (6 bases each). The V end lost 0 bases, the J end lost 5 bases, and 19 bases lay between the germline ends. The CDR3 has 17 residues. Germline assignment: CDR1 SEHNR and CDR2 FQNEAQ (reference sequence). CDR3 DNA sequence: TGTGCCAGCAGCTTAGCGTACCGGGGGCAGGTCGGGGAGACCCAGTACTTC. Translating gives CASSLAYRGQVGETQYF.

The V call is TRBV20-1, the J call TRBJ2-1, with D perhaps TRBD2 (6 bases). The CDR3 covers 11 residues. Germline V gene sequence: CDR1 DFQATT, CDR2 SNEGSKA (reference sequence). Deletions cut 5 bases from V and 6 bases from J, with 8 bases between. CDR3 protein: CSAGGSNEQFF. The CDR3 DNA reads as TGCAGTGCTGGGGGGTCCAATGAGCAGTTCTTC.

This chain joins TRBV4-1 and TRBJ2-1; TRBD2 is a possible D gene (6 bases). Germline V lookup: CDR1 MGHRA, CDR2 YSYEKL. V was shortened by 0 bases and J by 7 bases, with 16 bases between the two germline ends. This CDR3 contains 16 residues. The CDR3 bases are TGCGCCAGCAGCCAAGAATTTCACGGGGAGGATAATGAGCAGTTCTTC. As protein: CASSQEFHGEDNEQFF.

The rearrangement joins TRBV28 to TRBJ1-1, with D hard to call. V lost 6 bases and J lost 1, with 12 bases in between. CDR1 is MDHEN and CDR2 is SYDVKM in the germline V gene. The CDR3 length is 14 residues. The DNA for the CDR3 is TGTGCCAGCAGCCACTGGAGTGGGAACACTGAAGCTTTCTTT. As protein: CASSHWSGNTEAFF. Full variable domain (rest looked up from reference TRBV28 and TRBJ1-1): DVKVTQSSRYLVKRTGEKVFLECVQDMDHENMFWYRQDPGLGLRLIYFSYDVKMKEKGDIPEGYSVSREKKERFSLILESASTNQTSMYLCASSHWSGNTEAFFGQGTRLTVV.

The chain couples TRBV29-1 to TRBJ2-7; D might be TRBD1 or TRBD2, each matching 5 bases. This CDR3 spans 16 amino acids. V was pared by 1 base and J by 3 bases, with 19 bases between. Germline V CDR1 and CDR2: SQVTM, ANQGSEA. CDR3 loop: CSVEGVRDGRVYEQYF. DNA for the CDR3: TGCAGCGTTGAAGGGGTCCGGGACGGGCGGGTCTACGAGCAGTACTTC.

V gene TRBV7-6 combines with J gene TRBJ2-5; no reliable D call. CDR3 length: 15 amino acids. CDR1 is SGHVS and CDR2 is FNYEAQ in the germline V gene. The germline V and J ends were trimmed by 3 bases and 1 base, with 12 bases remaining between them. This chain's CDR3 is CASSLTRIPQETQYF. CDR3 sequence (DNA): TGTGCCAGCAGCTTGACCCGAATTCCCCAAGAGACCCAGTACTTC.

CDR3 amino acids: CASSHSGGQGAYEQYF. The CDR3 DNA reads as TGTGCCAGCAGCCATTCAGGGGGACAGGGGGCCTACGAGCAGTACTTC. The J gene is TRBJ2-7, the V gene TRBV5-4; 11 bases match TRBD1. Germline values: CDR1 SGHNT, CDR2 YYREEE (reference sequence). V gave up 4 bases and J gave up 2 bases; unmatched junction bases: 8. This CDR3 is built from 16 residues.

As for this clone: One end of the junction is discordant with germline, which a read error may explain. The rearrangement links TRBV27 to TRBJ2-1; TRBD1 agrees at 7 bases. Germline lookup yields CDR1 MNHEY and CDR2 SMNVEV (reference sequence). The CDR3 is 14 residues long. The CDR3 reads CASSLEGGYDEQFF. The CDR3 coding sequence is TGTGCCAGCAGTTTGGAAGGGGGCTACGATGAGCAGTTCTTC.

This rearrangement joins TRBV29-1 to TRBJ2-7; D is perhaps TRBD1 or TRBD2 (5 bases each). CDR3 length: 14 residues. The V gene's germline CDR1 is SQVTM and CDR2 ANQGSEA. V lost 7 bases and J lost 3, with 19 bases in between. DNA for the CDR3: TGCAGCGCTTCCAAAGGGACCGCGGTCTACGAGCAGTACTTC. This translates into CSASKGTAVYEQYF.

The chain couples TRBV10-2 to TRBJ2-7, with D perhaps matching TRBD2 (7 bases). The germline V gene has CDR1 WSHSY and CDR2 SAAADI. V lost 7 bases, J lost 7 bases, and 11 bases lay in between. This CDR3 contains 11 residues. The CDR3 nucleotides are TGCGCCAGCATGGAGGGGGGGGAGCAGTACTTC. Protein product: CASMEGGEQYF.

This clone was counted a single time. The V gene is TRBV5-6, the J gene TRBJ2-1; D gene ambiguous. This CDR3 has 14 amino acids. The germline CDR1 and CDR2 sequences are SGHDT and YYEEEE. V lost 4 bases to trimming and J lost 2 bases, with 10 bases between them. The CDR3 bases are TGTGCCAGCAGCCTGGCTAAGACCTACAATGAGCAGTTCTTC. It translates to CASSLAKTYNEQFF.

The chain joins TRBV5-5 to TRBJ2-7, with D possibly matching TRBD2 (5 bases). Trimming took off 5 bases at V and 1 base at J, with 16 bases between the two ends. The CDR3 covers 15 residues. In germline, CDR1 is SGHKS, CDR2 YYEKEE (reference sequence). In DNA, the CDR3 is TGTGCCAGCAGGTGGGGTGAGGACTCGTCCTACGAGCAGTACTTC. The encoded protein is CASRWGEDSSYEQYF. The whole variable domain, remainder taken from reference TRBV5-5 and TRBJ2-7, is DAGVTQSPTHLIKTRGQQVTLRCSPISGHKSVSWYQQVLGQGPQFIFQYYEKEERGRGNFPDRFSARQFPNYSSELNVNALLLGDSALYLCASRWGEDSSYEQYFGPGTRLTVT.

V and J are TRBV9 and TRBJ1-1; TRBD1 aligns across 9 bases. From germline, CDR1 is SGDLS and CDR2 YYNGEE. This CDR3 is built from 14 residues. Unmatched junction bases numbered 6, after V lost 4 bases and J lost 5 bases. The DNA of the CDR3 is TGTGCCAGCAGCTCAAGGACAGGGGATACTGAAGCTTTCTTT. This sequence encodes CASSSRTGDTEAFF.

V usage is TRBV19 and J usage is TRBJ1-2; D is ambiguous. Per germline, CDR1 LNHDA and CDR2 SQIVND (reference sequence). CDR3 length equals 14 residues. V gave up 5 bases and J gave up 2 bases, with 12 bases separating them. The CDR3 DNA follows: TGTGCCAGTAGTCCAACACGCGCGAACTATGGCTACACCTTC. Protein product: CASSPTRANYGYTF. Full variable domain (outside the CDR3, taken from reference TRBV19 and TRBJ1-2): DGGITQSPKYLFRKEGQNVTLSCEQNLNHDAMYWYRQDPGQGLRLIYYSQIVNDFQKGDIAEGYSVSREKKESFPLTVTSAQKNPTAFYLCASSPTRANYGYTFGSGTRLTVV.

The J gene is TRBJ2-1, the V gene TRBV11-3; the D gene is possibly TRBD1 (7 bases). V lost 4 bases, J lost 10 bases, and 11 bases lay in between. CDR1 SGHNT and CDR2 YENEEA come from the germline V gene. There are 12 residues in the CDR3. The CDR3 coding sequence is TGTGCCAGCAGCTCAGGGGGGCGCGAGCAGTTCTTC. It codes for CASSSGGREQFF.

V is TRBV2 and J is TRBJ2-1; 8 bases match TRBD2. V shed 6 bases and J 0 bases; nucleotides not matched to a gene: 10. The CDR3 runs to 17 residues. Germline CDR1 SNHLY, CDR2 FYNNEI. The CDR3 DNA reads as TGTGCCAGCAGCGATAGACTAGCGCTTAGCTCCTACAATGAGCAGTTCTTC. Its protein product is CASSDRLALSSYNEQFF.

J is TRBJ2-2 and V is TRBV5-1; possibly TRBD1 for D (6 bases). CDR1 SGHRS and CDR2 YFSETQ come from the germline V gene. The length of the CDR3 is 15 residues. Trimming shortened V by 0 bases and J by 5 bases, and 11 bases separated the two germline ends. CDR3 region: CASSLASGETGELFF. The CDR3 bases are TGCGCCAGCAGCTTGGCGTCAGGGGAAACCGGGGAGCTGTTTTTT.

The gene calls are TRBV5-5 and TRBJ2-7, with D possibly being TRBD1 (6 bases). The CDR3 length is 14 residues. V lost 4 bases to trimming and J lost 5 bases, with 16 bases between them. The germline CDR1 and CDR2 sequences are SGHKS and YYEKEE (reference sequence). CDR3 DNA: TGTGCCAGCAGCGCCTCGAGGGGGAACGACGAGCAGTACTTC. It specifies CASSASRGNDEQYF.

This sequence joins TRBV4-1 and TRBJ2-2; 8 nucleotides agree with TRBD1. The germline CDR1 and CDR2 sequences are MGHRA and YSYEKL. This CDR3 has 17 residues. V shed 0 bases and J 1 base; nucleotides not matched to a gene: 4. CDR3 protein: CASSQDGQGMNTGELFF. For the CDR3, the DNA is TGCGCCAGCAGCCAAGACGGACAGGGAATGAACACCGGGGAGCTGTTTTTT.

DNA of the CDR3: TGTGCCAGCAGCTTAGATTCCGGTGGCATAGATACGCAGTATTTT. This codes for CASSLDSGGIDTQYF. This chain uses TRBV7-8 with TRBJ2-3; D ambiguous. There are 15 residues in the CDR3. Trimming shortened V by 1 base and J by 5 bases, and 13 bases separated the two germline ends. Germline lookup yields CDR1 SGHVS and CDR2 FQNEAQ.

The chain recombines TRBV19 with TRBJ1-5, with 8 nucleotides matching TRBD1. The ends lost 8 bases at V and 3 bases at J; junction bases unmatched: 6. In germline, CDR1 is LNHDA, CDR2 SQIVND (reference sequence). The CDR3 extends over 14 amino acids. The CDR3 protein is CASHDRGLNQPQHF. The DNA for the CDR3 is TGTGCCAGTCATGACAGGGGACTCAATCAGCCCCAGCATTTT.

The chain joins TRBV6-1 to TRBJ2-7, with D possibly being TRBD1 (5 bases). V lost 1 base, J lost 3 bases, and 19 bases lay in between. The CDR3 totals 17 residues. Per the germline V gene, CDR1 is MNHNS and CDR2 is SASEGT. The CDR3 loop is CASSEGRFKGLVYEQYF. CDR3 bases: TGTGCCAGCAGTGAAGGTCGGTTTAAGGGGTTGGTCTACGAGCAGTACTTC.

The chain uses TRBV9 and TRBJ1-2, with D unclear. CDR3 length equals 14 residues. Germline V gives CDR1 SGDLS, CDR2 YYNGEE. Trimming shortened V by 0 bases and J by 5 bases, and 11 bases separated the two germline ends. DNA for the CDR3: TGTGCCAGCAGCGTAGGCGGCCCTCGATATGGCTACACCTTC. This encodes CASSVGGPRYGYTF.

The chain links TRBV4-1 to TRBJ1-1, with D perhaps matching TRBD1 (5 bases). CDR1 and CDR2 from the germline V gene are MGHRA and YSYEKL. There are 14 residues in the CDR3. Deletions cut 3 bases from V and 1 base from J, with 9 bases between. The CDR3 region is CASSHQQGNTEAFF. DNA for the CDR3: TGCGCCAGCAGCCATCAGCAGGGGAACACTGAAGCTTTCTTT.

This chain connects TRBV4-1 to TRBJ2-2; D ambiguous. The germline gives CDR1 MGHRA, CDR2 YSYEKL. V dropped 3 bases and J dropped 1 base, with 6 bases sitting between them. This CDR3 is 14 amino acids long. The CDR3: CASSHRRNTGELFF. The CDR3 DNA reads TGCGCCAGCAGCCACCGGCGGAACACCGGGGAGCTGTTTTTT.

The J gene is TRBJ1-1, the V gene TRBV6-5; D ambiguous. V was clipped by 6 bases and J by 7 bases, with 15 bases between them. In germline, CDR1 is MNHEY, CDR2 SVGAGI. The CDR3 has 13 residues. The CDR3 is CASSPYSPIEAFF. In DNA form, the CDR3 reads TGTGCCAGCAGCCCTTACTCGCCGATTGAAGCTTTCTTT.